This paragraph reports one T cell receptor (beta chain). Germline CDR1 SQVTM, CDR2 ANQGSEA. Trimming shortened V by 2 bases and J by 7 bases, and 12 bases separated the two germline ends. The CDR3 is 13 amino acids. The time point was: after dendritic cell vaccination, including at tumor progression/relapse. This sample was taken from a study of glioma-infiltrating T cells after dendritic cell vaccination. In the study overall: Patients had newly diagnosed or recurrent glioblastoma and received dendritic cell vaccines.

The table came from immunoSEQ multiplex PCR; TCRdb's copy has only in-frame clones and leaves some out. There are 50,000 to 75,000 clones in the sample; more than 70% occur only once, and 9% lies in the top ten. This clonotype originated in a human donor with glioblastoma. The source material was blood, sampled after dendritic cell vaccination. This sequence joins TRBV29-1 and TRBJ1-5; D is ambiguous. The CDR3 protein is CSVELREGQPQHF. CDR3 bases: TGCAGCGTTGAACTCAGAGAGGGCCAGCCCCAGCATTTT.